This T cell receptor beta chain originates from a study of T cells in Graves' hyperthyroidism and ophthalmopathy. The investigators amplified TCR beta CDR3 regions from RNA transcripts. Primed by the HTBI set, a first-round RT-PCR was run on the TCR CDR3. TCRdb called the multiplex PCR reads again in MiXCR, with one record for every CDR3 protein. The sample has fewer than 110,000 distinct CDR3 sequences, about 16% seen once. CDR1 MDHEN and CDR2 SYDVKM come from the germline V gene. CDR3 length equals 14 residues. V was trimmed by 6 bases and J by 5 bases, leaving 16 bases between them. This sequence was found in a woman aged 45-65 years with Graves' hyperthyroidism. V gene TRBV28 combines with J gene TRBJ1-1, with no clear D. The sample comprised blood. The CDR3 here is CASREAGINTEAFF. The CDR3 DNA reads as TGTGCCAGCAGGGAAGCGGGGATCAATACTGAAGCTTTCTTT.